The source of this TCR beta chain is a study of monozygotic twins with inflammatory bowel disease. TCRdb re-called the 5' RACE reads and shows each CDR3 protein once, DNA omitted. This sample's clone table lists some 400,000 distinct CDR3 sequences. CDR3 length: 14 amino acids. Germline CDR1 reads SGHTA; CDR2 reads FQGNSA. V and J are TRBV7-2 and TRBJ2-2; TCRdb calls TRBD2, which cannot be checked without DNA. The material sequenced was blood. The sequence came from a human donor with ulcerative colitis or Crohn's disease, or a healthy co-twin of an affected twin (not recorded which). CDR3 in amino acids: CASSRTRGSGELFF.